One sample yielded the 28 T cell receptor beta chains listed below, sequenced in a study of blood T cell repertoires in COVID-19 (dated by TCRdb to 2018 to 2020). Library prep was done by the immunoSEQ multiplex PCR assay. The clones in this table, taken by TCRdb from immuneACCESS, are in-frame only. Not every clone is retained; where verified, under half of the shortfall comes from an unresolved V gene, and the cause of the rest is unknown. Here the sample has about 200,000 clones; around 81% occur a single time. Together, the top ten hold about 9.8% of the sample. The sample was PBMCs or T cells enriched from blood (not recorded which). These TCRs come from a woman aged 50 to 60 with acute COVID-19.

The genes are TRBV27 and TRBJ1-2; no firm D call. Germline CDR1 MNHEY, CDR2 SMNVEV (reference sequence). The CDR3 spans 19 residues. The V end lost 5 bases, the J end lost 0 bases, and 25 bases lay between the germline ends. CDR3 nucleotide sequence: TGTGCCAGCAGTACTCAGGCCGCCTCACCGTTGATAGCTAACTATGGCTACACCTTC. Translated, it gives CASSTQAASPLIANYGYTF.

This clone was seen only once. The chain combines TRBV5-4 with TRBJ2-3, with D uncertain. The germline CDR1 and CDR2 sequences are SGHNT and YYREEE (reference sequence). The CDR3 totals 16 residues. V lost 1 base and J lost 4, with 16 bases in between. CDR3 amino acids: CASSLQLQVGADTQYF. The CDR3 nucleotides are TGTGCCAGCAGCTTGCAATTGCAGGTTGGCGCAGATACGCAGTATTTT. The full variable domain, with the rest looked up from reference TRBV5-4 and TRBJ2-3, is ETGVTQSPTHLIKTRGQQVTLRCSSQSGHNTVSWYQQALGQGPQFIFQYYREEENGRGNFPPRFSGLQFPNYSSELNVNALELDDSALYLCASSLQLQVGADTQYFGPGTRLTVL.

The CDR3 DNA reads TGTGCCAGCAGCGCCCGGGACAGGGGTGGCTACACCTTC. Its protein product is CASSARDRGGYTF. The chain carries TRBV7-9 and TRBJ1-2; 10 bases fit TRBD1. The CDR3 length is 13 residues. The germline CDR1 and CDR2 sequences are SEHNR and FQNEAQ (reference sequence). J was trimmed by 7 bases and V by 5 bases; bases with no gene match: 4. Using reference TRBV7-9 and TRBJ1-2 for the parts outside the CDR3, the full variable domain is DTGVSQNPRHKITKRGQNVTFRCDPISEHNRLYWYRQTLGQGPEFLTYFQNEAQLEKSRLLSDRFSAERPKGSFSTLEIQRTEQGDSAMYLCASSARDRGGYTFGSGTRLTVV.

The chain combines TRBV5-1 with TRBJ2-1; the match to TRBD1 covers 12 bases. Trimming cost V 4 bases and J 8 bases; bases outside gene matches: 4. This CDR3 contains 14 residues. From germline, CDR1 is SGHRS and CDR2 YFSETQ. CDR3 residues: CASSPRDRGHEQFF. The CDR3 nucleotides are TGCGCCAGCAGCCCCCGGGACAGGGGGCATGAGCAGTTCTTC.

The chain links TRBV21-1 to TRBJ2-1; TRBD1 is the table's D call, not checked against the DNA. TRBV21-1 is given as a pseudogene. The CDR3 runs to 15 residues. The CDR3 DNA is TGTGCCAGCAGCAAAGCCGACAGGGAGCGCGATGAGCAGTTCTTC. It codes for CASSKADRERDEQFF.

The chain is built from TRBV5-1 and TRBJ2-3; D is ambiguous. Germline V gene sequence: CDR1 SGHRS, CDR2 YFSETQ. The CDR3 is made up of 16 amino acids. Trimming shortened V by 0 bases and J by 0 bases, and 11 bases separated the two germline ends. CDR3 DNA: TGCGCCAGCAGCTTGGTACCCCGCACTAGCACAGATACGCAGTATTTT. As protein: CASSLVPRTSTDTQYF. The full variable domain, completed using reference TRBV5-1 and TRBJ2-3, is KAGVTQTPRYLIKTRGQQVTLSCSPISGHRSVSWYQQTPGQGLQFLFEYFSETQRNKGNFPGRFSGRQFSNSRSEMNVSTLELGDSALYLCASSLVPRTSTDTQYFGPGTRLTVL.

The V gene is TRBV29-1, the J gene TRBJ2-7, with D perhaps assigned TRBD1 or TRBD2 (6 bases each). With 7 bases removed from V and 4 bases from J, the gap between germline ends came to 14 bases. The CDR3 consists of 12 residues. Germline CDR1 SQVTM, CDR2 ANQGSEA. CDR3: CSGGQGLYEQYF. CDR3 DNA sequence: TGCAGCGGGGGACAAGGACTATACGAGCAGTACTTC.

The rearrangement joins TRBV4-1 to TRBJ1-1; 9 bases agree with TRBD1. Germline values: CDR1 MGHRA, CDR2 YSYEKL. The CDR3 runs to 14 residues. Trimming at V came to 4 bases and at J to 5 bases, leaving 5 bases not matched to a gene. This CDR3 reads CASSPQGARTEAFF. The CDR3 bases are TGCGCCAGCAGCCCACAGGGGGCGCGTACTGAAGCTTTCTTT.

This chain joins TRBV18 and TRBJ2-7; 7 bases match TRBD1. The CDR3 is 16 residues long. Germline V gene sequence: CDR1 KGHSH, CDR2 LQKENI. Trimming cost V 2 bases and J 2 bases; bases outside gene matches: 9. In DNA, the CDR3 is TGTGCCAGCTCACCAAGTGCTGACAGGGCAACCTACGAGCAGTACTTC. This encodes CASSPSADRATYEQYF.

Here the CDR3 reads CASITTGGSYEQYF. CDR3 nucleotide sequence: TGTGCCAGCATAACGACAGGGGGCTCCTACGAGCAGTACTTC. The J gene is TRBJ2-7, the V gene TRBV28; TRBD1 agrees at 9 bases. CDR3 size: 14 residues. With 7 bases clipped from V and 0 bases from J, the junction kept 4 bases outside the gene matches. Looked up from germline, CDR1 is MDHEN and CDR2 is SYDVKM. Full variable domain (remainder filled in from reference TRBV28 and TRBJ2-7): DVKVTQSSRYLVKRTGEKVFLECVQDMDHENMFWYRQDPGLGLRLIYFSYDVKMKEKGDIPEGYSVSREKKERFSLILESASTNQTSMYLCASITTGGSYEQYFGPGTRLTVT.

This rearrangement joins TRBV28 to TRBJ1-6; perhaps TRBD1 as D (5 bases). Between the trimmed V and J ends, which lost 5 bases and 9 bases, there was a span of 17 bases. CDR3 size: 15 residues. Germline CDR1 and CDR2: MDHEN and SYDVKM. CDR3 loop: CASSPPREMSSPLHF. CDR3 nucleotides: TGTGCCAGCAGTCCCCCCAGGGAAATGAGTTCACCCCTCCACTTT. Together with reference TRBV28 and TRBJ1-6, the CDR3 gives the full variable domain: DVKVTQSSRYLVKRTGEKVFLECVQDMDHENMFWYRQDPGLGLRLIYFSYDVKMKEKGDIPEGYSVSREKKERFSLILESASTNQTSMYLCASSPPREMSSPLHFGNGTRLTVT.

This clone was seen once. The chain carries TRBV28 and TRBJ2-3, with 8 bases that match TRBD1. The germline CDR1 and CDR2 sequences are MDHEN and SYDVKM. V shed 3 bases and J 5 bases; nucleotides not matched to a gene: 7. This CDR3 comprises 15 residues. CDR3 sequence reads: CASSLVARGQDTQYF. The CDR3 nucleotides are TGTGCCAGCAGTTTGGTAGCCAGGGGGCAAGATACGCAGTATTTT.

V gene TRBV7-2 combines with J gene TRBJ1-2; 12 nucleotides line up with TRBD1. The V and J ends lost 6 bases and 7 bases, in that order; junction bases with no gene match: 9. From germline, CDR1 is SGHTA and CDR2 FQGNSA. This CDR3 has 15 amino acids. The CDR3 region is CASRGLGQGAGGYTF. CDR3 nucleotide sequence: TGTGCCAGCAGAGGGTTGGGACAGGGGGCCGGTGGCTACACCTTC.

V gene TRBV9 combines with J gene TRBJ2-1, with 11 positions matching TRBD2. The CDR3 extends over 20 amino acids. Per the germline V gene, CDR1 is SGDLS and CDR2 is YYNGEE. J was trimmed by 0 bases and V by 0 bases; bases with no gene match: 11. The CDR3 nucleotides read TGTGCCAGCAGCGTAGGAGGGGGTAGCGGGAGGGGTACCTCCTACAATGAGCAGTTCTTC. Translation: CASSVGGGSGRGTSYNEQFF.

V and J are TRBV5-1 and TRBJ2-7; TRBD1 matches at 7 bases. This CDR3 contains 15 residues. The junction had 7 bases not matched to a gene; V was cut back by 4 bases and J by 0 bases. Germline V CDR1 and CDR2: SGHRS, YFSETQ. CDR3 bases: TGCGCCAGCAGCCCCCAGACAGGGCCCTCCTACGAGCAGTACTTC. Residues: CASSPQTGPSYEQYF.

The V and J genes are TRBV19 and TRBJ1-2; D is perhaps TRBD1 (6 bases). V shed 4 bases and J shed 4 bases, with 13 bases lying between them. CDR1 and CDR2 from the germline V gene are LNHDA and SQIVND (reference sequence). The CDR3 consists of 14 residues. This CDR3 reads CASSTRQASYGYTF. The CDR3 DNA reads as TGTGCCAGTAGTACCAGACAGGCCTCCTATGGCTACACCTTC.

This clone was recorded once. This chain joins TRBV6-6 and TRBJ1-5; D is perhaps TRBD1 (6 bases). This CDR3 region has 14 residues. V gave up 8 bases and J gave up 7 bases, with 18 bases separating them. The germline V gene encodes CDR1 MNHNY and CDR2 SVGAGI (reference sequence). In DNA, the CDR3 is TGTGCCAGCGCCCAAGAACAGGGTCGGCAGCCCCAGCATTTT. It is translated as CASAQEQGRQPQHF.

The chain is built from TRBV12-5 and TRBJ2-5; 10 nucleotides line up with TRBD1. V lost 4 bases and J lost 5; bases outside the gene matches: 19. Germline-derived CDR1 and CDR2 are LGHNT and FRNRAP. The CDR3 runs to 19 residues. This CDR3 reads CASGSSFETGGFGVETQYF. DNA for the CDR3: TGTGCTAGTGGTTCTTCTTTTGAGACAGGGGGCTTCGGGGTGGAGACCCAGTACTTC.

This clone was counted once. CDR3 residues: CASSTILKNTEAFF. CDR3 DNA: TGTGCCAGCAGCACAATTTTGAAAAACACTGAAGCTTTCTTT. The rearrangement uses TRBV2 and TRBJ1-1; the D is unclear. Germline CDR1 SNHLY, CDR2 FYNNEI. V gave up 6 bases and J gave up 2 bases, with 13 bases separating them. CDR3 length: 14 amino acids. Looking up the rest from reference TRBV2 and TRBJ1-1 gives the full variable domain: EPEVTQTPSHQVTQMGQEVILRCVPISNHLYFYWYRQILGQKVEFLVSFYNNEISEKSEIFDDQFSVERPDGSNFTLKIRSTKLEDSAMYFCASSTILKNTEAFFGQGTRLTVV.

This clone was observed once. This CDR3 is CASRRRGGFPDGYTF. CDR3 in DNA: TGTGCCAGTAGAAGGAGGGGCGGCTTTCCAGATGGCTACACCTTC. V is TRBV19 and J is TRBJ1-2; D is perhaps TRBD1 (5 bases). Trimming removed 6 bases at V and 6 bases at J, with 20 bases between. The CDR3 contains 15 residues. CDR1 and CDR2 from the germline V gene are LNHDA and SQIVND (reference sequence).

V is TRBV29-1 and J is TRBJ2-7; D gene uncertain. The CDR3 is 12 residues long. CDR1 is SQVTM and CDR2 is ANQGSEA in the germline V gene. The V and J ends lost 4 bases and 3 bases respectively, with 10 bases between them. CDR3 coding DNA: TGCAGCGTTGGCGTGTCCCGCTACGAGCAGTACTTC. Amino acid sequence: CSVGVSRYEQYF.

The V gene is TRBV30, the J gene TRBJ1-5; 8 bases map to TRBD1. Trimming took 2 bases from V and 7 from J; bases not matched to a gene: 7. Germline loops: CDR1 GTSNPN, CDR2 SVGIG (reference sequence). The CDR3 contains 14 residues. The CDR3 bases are TGTGCCTGGAGTCTAGGACAGGGAAACCAGCCCCAGCATTTT. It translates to CAWSLGQGNQPQHF.

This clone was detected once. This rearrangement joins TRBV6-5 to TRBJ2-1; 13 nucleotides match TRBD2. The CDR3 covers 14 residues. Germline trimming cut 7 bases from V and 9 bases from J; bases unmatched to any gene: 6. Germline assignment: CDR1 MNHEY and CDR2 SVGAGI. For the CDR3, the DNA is TGTGCCAGCACGCCGGGACTAGCGGGACCTGAGCAGTTCTTC. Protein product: CASTPGLAGPEQFF.

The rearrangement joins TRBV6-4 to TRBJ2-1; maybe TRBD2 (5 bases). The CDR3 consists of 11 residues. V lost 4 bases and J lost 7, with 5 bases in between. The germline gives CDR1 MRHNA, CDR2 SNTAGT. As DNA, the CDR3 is TGTGCCAGCAGTGCGGGAAATGAGCAGTTCTTC. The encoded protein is CASSAGNEQFF.

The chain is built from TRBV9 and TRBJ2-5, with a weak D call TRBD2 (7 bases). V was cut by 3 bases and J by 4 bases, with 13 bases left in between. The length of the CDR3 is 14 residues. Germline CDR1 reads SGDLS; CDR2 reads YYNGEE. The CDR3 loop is CASSERGGRETQYF. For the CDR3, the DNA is TGTGCCAGCAGCGAGAGGGGGGGCAGAGAGACCCAGTACTTC.

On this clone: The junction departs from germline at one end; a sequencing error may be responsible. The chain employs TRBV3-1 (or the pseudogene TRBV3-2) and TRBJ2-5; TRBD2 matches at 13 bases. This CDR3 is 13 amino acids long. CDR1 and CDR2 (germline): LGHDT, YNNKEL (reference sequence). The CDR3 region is CASSPGLAGNRNF. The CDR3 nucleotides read TGTGCCAGCAGCCCGGGACTAGCGGGGAATCGGAACTTC.

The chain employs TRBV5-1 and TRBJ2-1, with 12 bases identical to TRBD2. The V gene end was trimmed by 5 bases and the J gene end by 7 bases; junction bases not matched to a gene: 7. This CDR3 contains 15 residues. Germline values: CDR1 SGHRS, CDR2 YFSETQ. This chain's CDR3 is CASRRTSGVQNEQFF. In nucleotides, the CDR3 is TGCGCCAGCAGACGGACTAGCGGGGTACAAAATGAGCAGTTCTTC.

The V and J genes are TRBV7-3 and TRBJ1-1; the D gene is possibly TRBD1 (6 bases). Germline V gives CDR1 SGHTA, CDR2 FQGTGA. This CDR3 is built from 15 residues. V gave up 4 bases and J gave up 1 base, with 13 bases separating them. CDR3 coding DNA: TGTGCCAGCAGCTCCGTAACAGGGCAGAACACTGAAGCTTTCTTT. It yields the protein CASSSVTGQNTEAFF.